This paragraph covers one TCR beta chain sequence. The CDR3 sequence is 14 residues long. Germline CDR1 DFQATT, CDR2 SNEGSKA (reference sequence). The V gene lost 8 bases and the J gene lost 4 bases, with 21 bases spanning the gap. TCRdb ran MiXCR on the RT-PCR reads and lists one entry per CDR3 protein. The data show 600,000 to 850,000 distinct CDR3 sequences, 14% seen once. The data belong to a study of response to subunit inactivated influenza vaccine. This rearrangement joins TRBV20-1 to TRBJ2-7; D may be TRBD2 (7 bases). The material was PBMCs from blood, obtained 14 to 15 days before vaccination. This clonotype was obtained from a man in his forties or fifties who received an inactivated influenza vaccine. CDR3 region: CSSSGRGAGYEQYF. CDR3 nucleotides: TGCAGTTCATCGGGGAGGGGGGCCGGTTACGAGCAGTACTTC.